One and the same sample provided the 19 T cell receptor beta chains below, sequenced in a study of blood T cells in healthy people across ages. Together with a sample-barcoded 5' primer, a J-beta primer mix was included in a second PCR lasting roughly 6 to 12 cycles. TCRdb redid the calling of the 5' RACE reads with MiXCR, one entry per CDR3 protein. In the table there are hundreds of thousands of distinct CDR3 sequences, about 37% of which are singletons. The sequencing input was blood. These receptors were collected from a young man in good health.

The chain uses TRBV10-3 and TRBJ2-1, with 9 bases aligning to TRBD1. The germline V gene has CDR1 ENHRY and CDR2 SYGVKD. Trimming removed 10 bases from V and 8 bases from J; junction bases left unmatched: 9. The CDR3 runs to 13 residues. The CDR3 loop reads CATTEQGADEQFF. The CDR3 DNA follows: TGTGCCACCACAGAACAGGGGGCAGATGAGCAGTTCTTC.

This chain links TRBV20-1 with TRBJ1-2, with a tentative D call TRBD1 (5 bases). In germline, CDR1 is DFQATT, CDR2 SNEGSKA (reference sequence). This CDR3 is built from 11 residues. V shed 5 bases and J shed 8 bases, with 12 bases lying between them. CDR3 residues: CSAQGNRGYTF. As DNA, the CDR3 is TGCAGTGCTCAAGGGAACAGGGGCTACACCTTC.

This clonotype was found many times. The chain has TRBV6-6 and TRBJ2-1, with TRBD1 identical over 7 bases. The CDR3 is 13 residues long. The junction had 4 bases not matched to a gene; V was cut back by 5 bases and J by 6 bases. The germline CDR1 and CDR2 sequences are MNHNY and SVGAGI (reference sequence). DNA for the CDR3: TGTGCCAGCAGTCAAGGGGGCCTCAATGAGCAGTTCTTC. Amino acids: CASSQGGLNEQFF.

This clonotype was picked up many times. The CDR3 reads CASSRGDVIEYGYTF. As DNA, the CDR3 is TGTGCCAGCAGCCGTGGGGACGTCATAGAGTATGGCTACACCTTC. The rearrangement joins TRBV5-5 to TRBJ1-2; tentatively, D is TRBD1 (5 bases). V was pared by 4 bases and J by 5 bases, with 18 bases between. The germline V gene encodes CDR1 SGHKS and CDR2 YYEKEE (reference sequence). This CDR3 contains 15 residues.

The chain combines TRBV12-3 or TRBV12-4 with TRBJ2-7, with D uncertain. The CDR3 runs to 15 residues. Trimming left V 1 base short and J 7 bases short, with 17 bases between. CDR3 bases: TGTGCCAGCAGTTTAGTCTCCAGTAGGGCTGATGAGCAGTACTTC. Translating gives CASSLVSSRADEQYF.

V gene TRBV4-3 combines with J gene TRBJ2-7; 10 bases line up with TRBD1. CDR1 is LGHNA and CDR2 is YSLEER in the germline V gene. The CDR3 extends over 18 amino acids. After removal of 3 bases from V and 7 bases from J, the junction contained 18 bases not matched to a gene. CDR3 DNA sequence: TGCGCCAGCAGCCAGAGATCCGGGACAGGGGATTGGATCGATGAGCAGTACTTC. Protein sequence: CASSQRSGTGDWIDEQYF.

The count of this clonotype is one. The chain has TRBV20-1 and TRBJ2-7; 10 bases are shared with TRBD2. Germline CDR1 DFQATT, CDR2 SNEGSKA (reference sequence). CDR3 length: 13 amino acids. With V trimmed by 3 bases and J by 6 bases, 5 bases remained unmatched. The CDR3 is CSASDSGGFEQYF. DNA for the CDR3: TGCAGTGCTAGCGATAGCGGGGGGTTCGAGCAGTACTTC.

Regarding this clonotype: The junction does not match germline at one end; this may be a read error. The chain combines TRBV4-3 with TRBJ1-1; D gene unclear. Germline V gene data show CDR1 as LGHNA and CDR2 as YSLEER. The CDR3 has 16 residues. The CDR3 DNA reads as TGCGCCAACAGCCAAGATGGAGCAGGAGGCCACGAGGAAGCTTTCTTT. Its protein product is CANSQDGAGGHEEAFF.

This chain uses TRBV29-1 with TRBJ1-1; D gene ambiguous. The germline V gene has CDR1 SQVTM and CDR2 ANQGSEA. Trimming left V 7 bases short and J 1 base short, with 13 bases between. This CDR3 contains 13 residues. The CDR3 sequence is CSGRGRKNTEAFF. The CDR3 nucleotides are TGCAGCGGGAGAGGGAGGAAGAACACTGAAGCTTTCTTT.

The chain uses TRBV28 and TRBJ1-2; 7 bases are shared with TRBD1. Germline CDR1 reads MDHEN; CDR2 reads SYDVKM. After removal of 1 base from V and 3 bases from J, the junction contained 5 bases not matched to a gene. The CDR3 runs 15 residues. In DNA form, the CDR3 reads TGTGCCAGCAGTTTATCAGGGGGTGCTTACTATGGCTACACCTTC. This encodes CASSLSGGAYYGYTF.

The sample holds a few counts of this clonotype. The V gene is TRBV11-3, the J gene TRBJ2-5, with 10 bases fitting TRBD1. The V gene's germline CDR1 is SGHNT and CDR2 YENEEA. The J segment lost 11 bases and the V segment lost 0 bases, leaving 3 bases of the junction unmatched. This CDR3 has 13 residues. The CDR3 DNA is TGTGCCAGCAGCTTAGATGGACAGGGGGAGCAGTACTTC. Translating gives CASSLDGQGEQYF.

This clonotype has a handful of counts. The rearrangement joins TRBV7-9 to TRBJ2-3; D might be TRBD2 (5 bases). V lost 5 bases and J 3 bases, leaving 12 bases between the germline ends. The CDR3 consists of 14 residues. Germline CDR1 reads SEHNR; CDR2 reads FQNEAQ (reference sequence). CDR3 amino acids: CASSRQRETDTQYF. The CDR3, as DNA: TGTGCCAGCAGCCGACAACGGGAAACAGATACGCAGTATTTT.

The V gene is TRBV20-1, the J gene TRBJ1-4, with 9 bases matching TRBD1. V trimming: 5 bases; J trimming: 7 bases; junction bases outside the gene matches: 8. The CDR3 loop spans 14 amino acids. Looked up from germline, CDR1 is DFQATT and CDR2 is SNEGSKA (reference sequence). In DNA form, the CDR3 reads TGCAGTGCTCTCCCGGGACAGGGCGGTGAAAAACTGTTTTTT. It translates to CSALPGQGGEKLFF.

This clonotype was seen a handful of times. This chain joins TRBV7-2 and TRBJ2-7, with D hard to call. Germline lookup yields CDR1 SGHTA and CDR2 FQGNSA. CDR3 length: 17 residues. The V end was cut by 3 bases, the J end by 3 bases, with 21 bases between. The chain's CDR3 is CASSFEFAWAPLYEQYF. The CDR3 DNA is TGTGCCAGCAGCTTCGAGTTCGCCTGGGCCCCTCTCTACGAGCAGTACTTC.

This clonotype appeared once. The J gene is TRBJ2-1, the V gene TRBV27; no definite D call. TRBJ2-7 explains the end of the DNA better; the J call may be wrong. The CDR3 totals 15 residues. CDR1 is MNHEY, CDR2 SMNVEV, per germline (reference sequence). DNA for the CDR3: TGTGCCAGCAGTTTTTCAGTAAGCTCCTACAATGAGCAGTACTTC. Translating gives CASSFSVSSYNEQYF.

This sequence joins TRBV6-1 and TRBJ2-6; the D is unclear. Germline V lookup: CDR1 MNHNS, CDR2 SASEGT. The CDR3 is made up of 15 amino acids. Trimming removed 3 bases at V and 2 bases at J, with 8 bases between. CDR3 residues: CASSETGTGANVLTF. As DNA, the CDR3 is TGTGCCAGCAGTGAGACGGGCACTGGGGCCAACGTCCTGACTTTC.

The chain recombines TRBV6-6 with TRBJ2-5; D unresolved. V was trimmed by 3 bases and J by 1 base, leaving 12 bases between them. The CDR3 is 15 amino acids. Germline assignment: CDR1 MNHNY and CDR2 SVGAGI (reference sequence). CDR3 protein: CASSYRMPGQETQYF. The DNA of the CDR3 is TGTGCCAGCAGTTATCGCATGCCAGGCCAAGAGACCCAGTACTTC.

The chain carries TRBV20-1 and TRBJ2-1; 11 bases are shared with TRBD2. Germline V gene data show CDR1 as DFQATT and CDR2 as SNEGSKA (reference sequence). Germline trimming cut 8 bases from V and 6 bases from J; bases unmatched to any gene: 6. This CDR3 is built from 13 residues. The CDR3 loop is CSIAGGALNEQFF. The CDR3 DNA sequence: TGCAGTATAGCGGGGGGGGCCCTCAATGAGCAGTTCTTC.

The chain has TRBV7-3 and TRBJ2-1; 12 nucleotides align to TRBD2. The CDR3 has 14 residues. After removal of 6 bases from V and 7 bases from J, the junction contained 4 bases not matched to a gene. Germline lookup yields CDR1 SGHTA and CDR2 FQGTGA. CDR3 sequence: CASSPSGGANEQFF. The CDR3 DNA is TGTGCCAGCAGTCCTAGCGGGGGGGCAAATGAGCAGTTCTTC.